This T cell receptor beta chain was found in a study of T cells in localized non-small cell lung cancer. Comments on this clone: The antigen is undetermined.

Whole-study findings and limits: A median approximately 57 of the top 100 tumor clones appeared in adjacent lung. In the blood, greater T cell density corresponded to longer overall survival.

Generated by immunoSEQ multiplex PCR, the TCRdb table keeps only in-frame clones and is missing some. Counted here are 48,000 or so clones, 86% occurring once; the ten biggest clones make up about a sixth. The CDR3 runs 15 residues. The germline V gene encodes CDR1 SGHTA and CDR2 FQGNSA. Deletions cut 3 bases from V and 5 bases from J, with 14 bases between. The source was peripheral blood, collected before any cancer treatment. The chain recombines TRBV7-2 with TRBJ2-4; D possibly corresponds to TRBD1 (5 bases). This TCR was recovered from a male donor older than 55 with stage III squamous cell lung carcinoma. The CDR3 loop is CASSFGPPRENIQYF. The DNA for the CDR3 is TGTGCCAGCAGCTTCGGACCTCCCAGGGAAAACATTCAGTACTTC.